The 5 T cell receptor beta chains below all came from one sample that was sequenced in a study of neurological immune-mediated disorders. From the 5' RACE reads, TCRdb called clonotypes with MiXCR, one entry per CDR3 protein. The data contain 15,000 to 20,000 distinct CDR3 sequences, about 11% of them singletons. The sequenced material came from CD8+ T cells from blood. These receptor sequences come from a woman in her forties or fifties in good health.

This clonotype was seen ten or more times. The chain has TRBV9 and TRBJ2-1; TRBD2 aligns across 7 bases. The length of the CDR3 is 15 residues. V dropped 0 bases and J dropped 8; count of bases not matched to a gene: 8. Per the germline V gene, CDR1 is SGDLS and CDR2 is YYNGEE. In DNA form, the CDR3 reads TGTGCCAGCAGCGTAGACCTCTCGGGGGGAGATGAGCAGTTCTTC. It translates to CASSVDLSGGDEQFF.

The table lists this clonotype with many counts. The chain uses TRBV7-9 and TRBJ2-3; TRBD2 aligns across 7 bases. CDR1 SEHNR and CDR2 FQNEAQ come from the germline V gene (reference sequence). V was pared by 1 base and J by 0 bases, with 4 bases of the junction left unmatched. The length of the CDR3 is 16 residues. The CDR3 nucleotides are TGTGCCAGCAGCTTAGGCCGCGGGAGAAGCACAGATACGCAGTATTTT. This codes for CASSLGRGRSTDTQYF.

This clonotype has at least ten counts. CDR3 bases: TGCGCCAGCAGCCCGGAATTGACAGTCACCTACGAGCAGTACTTC. As protein: CASSPELTVTYEQYF. The chain has TRBV5-1 and TRBJ2-7; perhaps TRBD1 as D (5 bases). V lost 4 bases and J lost 2, with 16 bases in between. Germline CDR1 SGHRS, CDR2 YFSETQ. The CDR3 spans 15 residues.

This clonotype was observed at least ten times. The CDR3 region is CASSLNRLLSYEQYF. In nucleotides, the CDR3 is TGTGCCAGCAGTTTGAACAGACTACTCTCCTACGAGCAGTACTTC. V and J are TRBV27 and TRBJ2-7; weak D call: TRBD2 (5 bases). The germline V gene encodes CDR1 MNHEY and CDR2 SMNVEV (reference sequence). With 3 bases removed from V and 0 bases from J, the gap between germline ends came to 12 bases. The CDR3 covers 15 residues.

This clonotype was seen ten or more times. The chain couples TRBV29-1 to TRBJ2-3; 8 bases fit TRBD2. The CDR3 has 16 residues. The germline V gene encodes CDR1 SQVTM and CDR2 ANQGSEA. The chain's CDR3 is CSPLIRERESTDTQYF. CDR3 DNA sequence: TGCAGTCCCCTAATTAGGGAGCGGGAGAGCACAGATACGCAGTATTTT.